This is a list of T cell receptor beta chains from one sample in a study of Ad26.COV2.S vaccination and SARS-CoV-2 variants. The method was immunoSEQ multiplex PCR; TCRdb's version includes in-frame clones alone and lacks a portion of them. The repertoire has 500,000 or so clones, approximately 89% of them found once; the top ten carry about 2.5%. Sequencing used peripheral blood, obtained in a trial of Ad26.COV2.S vaccine versus placebo. These receptors were obtained from a person between 18 and 59 years old who received the Ad26.COV2.S COVID-19 vaccine or a placebo. CDR3s include the opening cysteine and the closing phenylalanine or tryptophan. A D gene is named only where the DNA matches it firmly. Only some rows state a clone size, as once, few, many or a class for expanded clones.

V gene: TRBV4-3
clone size: -
D gene: -
J gene: TRBJ1-3
CDR3 protein: CASSQDRGFGNTIYF
CDR3 DNA: TGCGCCAGCAGCCAAGATCGGGGGTTTGGAAACACCATATATTTT

V gene: TRBV6-5
clone size: -
D gene: -
J gene: TRBJ1-5
CDR3 protein: CASSGVGGYQPQHF
CDR3 DNA: TGTGCCAGCAGCGGCGTGGGGGGCTATCAGCCCCAGCATTTT

V gene: TRBV2
clone size: -
D gene: TRBD1
J gene: TRBJ2-1
CDR3 protein: CASRDRVFKQFF
CDR3 DNA: TGTGCCAGCAGGGACAGGGTATTCAAGCAGTTCTTC

V gene: TRBV11-2
clone size: -
D gene: TRBD1
J gene: TRBJ2-1
CDR3 protein: CASSARGQGQIEQFF
CDR3 DNA: TGTGCCAGCAGCGCGCGGGGACAGGGTCAGATTGAGCAGTTCTTC

V gene: TRBV5-1
clone size: -
D gene: TRBD1
J gene: TRBJ1-1
CDR3 protein: CASSLFGTGGTEAFF
CDR3 DNA: TGCGCCAGCAGCTTGTTCGGGACAGGAGGCACTGAAGCTTTCTTT

V gene: TRBV19
clone size: -
D gene: TRBD1
J gene: TRBJ1-2
CDR3 protein: CASTAIRDSYGYTF
CDR3 DNA: TGTGCCAGTACCGCCATTCGGGACAGCTATGGCTACACCTTC

V gene: TRBV28
clone size: -
D gene: TRBD1
J gene: TRBJ2-1
CDR3 protein: CASSFFGQGDNNEQFF
CDR3 DNA: TGTGCCAGCAGTTTTTTCGGACAGGGGGATAACAATGAGCAGTTCTTC

V gene: TRBV19
clone size: -
D gene: -
J gene: TRBJ1-4
CDR3 protein: CASSLGAGRVEKLFF
CDR3 DNA: TGTGCCAGTAGTCTGGGTGCAGGGAGGGTTGAAAAACTGTTTTTT

V gene: TRBV19
clone size: -
D gene: -
J gene: TRBJ1-6
CDR3 protein: CASQGQQYLSPLHF
CDR3 DNA: TGTGCCAGTCAAGGACAGCAGTACTTATCACCCCTCCACTTT

V gene: TRBV10-3
clone size: -
D gene: TRBD2
J gene: TRBJ2-1
CDR3 protein: CAIRTGLQSYNEQFF
CDR3 DNA: TGTGCCATCAGAACGGGACTACAGTCATACAATGAGCAGTTCTTC

V gene: TRBV5-6
clone size: -
D gene: -
J gene: TRBJ1-3
CDR3 protein: CASSLRGSGNTIYF
CDR3 DNA: TGTGCCAGCAGCTTGAGGGGATCTGGAAACACCATATATTTT

V gene: TRBV28
clone size: -
D gene: -
J gene: TRBJ1-5
CDR3 protein: CASSYRRDEPQHF
CDR3 DNA: TGTGCCAGCAGTTACCGCAGGGATGAGCCCCAGCATTTT

V gene: TRBV7-3
clone size: -
D gene: -
J gene: TRBJ2-5
CDR3 protein: CASSPGRLGTQYF
CDR3 DNA: TGTGCCAGCAGTCCCGGAAGGCTGGGGACCCAGTACTTC

V gene: TRBV9
clone size: -
D gene: -
J gene: TRBJ1-1
CDR3 protein: CASSVGPQRGTEAFF
CDR3 DNA: TGTGCCAGCAGCGTAGGACCTCAGAGGGGCACTGAAGCTTTCTTT

V gene: TRBV5-1
clone size: -
D gene: TRBD1
J gene: TRBJ1-2
CDR3 protein: CASSLEGQDSGGYTF
CDR3 DNA: TGCGCCAGCAGCTTGGAGGGACAGGATTCCGGTGGCTACACCTTC

V gene: TRBV15
clone size: -
D gene: TRBD2
J gene: TRBJ2-3
CDR3 protein: CATSGRGGTSGRTDTQYF
CDR3 DNA: TGTGCCACCAGCGGAAGAGGGGGGACTAGCGGGAGAACAGATACGCAGTATTTT

V gene: TRBV5-1
clone size: -
D gene: -
J gene: TRBJ1-6
CDR3 protein: CASSSDPGRGSPLHF
CDR3 DNA: TGCGCCAGCAGCAGCGACCCCGGTAGGGGTTCACCCCTCCACTTT

V gene: TRBV9
clone size: -
D gene: -
J gene: TRBJ1-1
CDR3 protein: CASSVAVLGDTEAFF
CDR3 DNA: TGTGCCAGCAGCGTAGCCGTGCTGGGGGACACTGAAGCTTTCTTT

V gene: TRBV7-9
clone size: -
D gene: -
J gene: TRBJ1-2
CDR3 protein: CASSRDTNYGYTF
CDR3 DNA: TGTGCCAGCAGTCGCGACACAAACTATGGCTACACCTTC

V gene: TRBV9
clone size: -
D gene: -
J gene: TRBJ1-5
CDR3 protein: CASSVDQSNQPQHF
CDR3 DNA: TGTGCCAGCAGCGTAGATCAGTCCAATCAGCCCCAGCATTTT

V gene: TRBV15
clone size: -
D gene: -
J gene: TRBJ1-4
CDR3 protein: CATAAYPGGREKLFF
CDR3 DNA: TGTGCCACCGCCGCCTATCCGGGGGGCCGGGAAAAACTGTTTTTT

V gene: TRBV5-4
clone size: -
D gene: -
J gene: TRBJ1-2
CDR3 protein: CASSFGSAGGRIGGYTF
CDR3 DNA: TGTGCCAGCAGCTTTGGCTCGGCTGGAGGGAGGATAGGTGGCTACACCTTC

V gene: TRBV2
clone size: -
D gene: -
J gene: TRBJ2-1
CDR3 protein: CASSARYNEQFF
CDR3 DNA: TGTGCCAGCAGTGCGCGGTACAATGAGCAGTTCTTC

V gene: TRBV18
clone size: -
D gene: -
J gene: TRBJ2-5
CDR3 protein: CASSPGSQETQYF
CDR3 DNA: TGTGCCAGCTCACCCGGATCCCAAGAGACCCAGTACTTC

V gene: TRBV7-5
clone size: -
D gene: -
J gene: TRBJ2-3
CDR3 protein: CVRSLARETGPDTQYF
CDR3 DNA: TGTGTCAGAAGCTTAGCAAGGGAGACAGGTCCAGATACGCAGTATTTT

V gene: TRBV18
clone size: -
D gene: TRBD2
J gene: TRBJ2-1
CDR3 protein: CASSPPSLASFSYNEQFF
CDR3 DNA: TGTGCCAGCTCACCACCATCACTAGCGTCCTTCTCCTACAATGAGCAGTTCTTC

V gene: TRBV24-1
clone size: once
D gene: -
J gene: TRBJ2-3
CDR3 protein: CATSDWETESTDTQYF
CDR3 DNA: TGTGCCACCAGTGATTGGGAGACGGAGAGCACAGATACGCAGTATTTT

V gene: TRBV2
clone size: -
D gene: -
J gene: TRBJ2-2
CDR3 protein: CASSGTFEGELFF
CDR3 DNA: TGTGCCAGCAGTGGGACCTTCGAAGGGGAGCTGTTTTTT

V gene: TRBV20-1
clone size: -
D gene: -
J gene: TRBJ2-2
CDR3 protein: CSASELANTGELFF
CDR3 DNA: TGCAGTGCTAGTGAGCTCGCGAACACCGGGGAGCTGTTTTTT

V gene: TRBV6-6
clone size: few
D gene: -
J gene: TRBJ1-5
CDR3 protein: CASSYAGTGSNQPQHF
CDR3 DNA: TGTGCCAGCAGTTACGCCGGGACGGGGAGCAATCAGCCCCAGCATTTT

V gene: TRBV4-2
clone size: -
D gene: TRBD1
J gene: TRBJ1-6
CDR3 protein: CASSHPVRTGGDSPLHF
CDR3 DNA: TGTGCCAGCAGCCACCCAGTCAGGACAGGGGGCGATTCACCCCTCCACTTT

V gene: TRBV4-1
clone size: -
D gene: -
J gene: TRBJ2-7
CDR3 protein: CASSRGNREDEQYF
CDR3 DNA: TGCGCCAGCAGCCGCGGTAACAGGGAAGACGAGCAGTACTTC

V gene: TRBV7-2
clone size: -
D gene: TRBD2
J gene: TRBJ2-5
CDR3 protein: CASSLGLAGGPSETQYF
CDR3 DNA: TGTGCCAGCAGCTTAGGGCTAGCGGGAGGGCCCTCAGAGACCCAGTACTTC

V gene: TRBV3-1/TRBV3-2
clone size: -
D gene: -
J gene: TRBJ1-4
CDR3 protein: CASSQGGAGEKLFF
CDR3 DNA: TGTGCCAGCAGCCAAGGGGGGGCTGGTGAAAAACTGTTTTTT

V gene: TRBV15
clone size: once
D gene: -
J gene: TRBJ1-5
CDR3 protein: CATSRDSEQPQHF
CDR3 DNA: TGTGCCACCAGCAGAGATTCGGAACAGCCCCAGCATTTT

V gene: TRBV9
clone size: -
D gene: TRBD2
J gene: TRBJ2-3
CDR3 protein: CASSVIAGSTDTQYF
CDR3 DNA: TGTGCCAGCAGCGTCATAGCGGGAAGCACAGATACGCAGTATTTT

V gene: TRBV7-2
clone size: -
D gene: TRBD2
J gene: TRBJ2-5
CDR3 protein: CASSLGPRAGVGETQYF
CDR3 DNA: TGTGCCAGCAGCTTAGGTCCTCGGGCGGGAGTAGGGGAGACCCAGTACTTC

V gene: TRBV4-2
clone size: -
D gene: -
J gene: TRBJ2-3
CDR3 protein: CASSHGSLGSRTTDTQYF
CDR3 DNA: TGTGCCAGCAGCCATGGGTCTCTTGGGAGCCGAACCACAGATACGCAGTATTTT

V gene: TRBV5-4
clone size: -
D gene: TRBD2
J gene: TRBJ2-7
CDR3 protein: CASSSLLAGGPYEQYF
CDR3 DNA: TGTGCCAGCAGCTCCCTTCTCGCGGGGGGGCCCTACGAGCAGTACTTC

V gene: TRBV7-2
clone size: -
D gene: -
J gene: TRBJ1-2
CDR3 protein: CASSSSGTLGYTF
CDR3 DNA: TGTGCCAGCAGCTCCTCCGGGACATTAGGCTACACCTTC

V gene: TRBV5-1
clone size: -
D gene: -
J gene: TRBJ2-7
CDR3 protein: CASSLGSATYEQYF
CDR3 DNA: TGCGCCAGCAGCTTGGGTAGCGCGACCTACGAGCAGTACTTC

V gene: TRBV18
clone size: -
D gene: -
J gene: TRBJ2-5
CDR3 protein: CASSVFQETQYF
CDR3 DNA: TGTGCCAGCTCAGTGTTTCAAGAGACCCAGTACTTC